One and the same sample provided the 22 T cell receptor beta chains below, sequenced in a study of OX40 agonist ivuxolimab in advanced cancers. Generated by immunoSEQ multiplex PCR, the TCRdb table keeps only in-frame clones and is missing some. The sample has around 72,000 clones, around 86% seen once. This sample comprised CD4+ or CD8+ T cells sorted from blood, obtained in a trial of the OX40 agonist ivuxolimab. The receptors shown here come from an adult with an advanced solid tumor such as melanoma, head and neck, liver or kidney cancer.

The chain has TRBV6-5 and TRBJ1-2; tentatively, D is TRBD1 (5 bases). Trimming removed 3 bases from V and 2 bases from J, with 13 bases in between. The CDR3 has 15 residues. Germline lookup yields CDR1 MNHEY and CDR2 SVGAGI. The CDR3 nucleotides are TGTGCCAGCAGTTATGAGGGGCAGACCAACTATGGCTACACCTTC. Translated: CASSYEGQTNYGYTF.

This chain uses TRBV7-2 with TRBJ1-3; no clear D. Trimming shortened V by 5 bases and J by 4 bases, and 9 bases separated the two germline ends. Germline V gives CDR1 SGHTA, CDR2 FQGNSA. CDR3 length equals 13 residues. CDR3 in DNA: TGTGCCAGCAGCCCCCAGAGAGGAAACACCATATATTTT. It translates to CASSPQRGNTIYF.

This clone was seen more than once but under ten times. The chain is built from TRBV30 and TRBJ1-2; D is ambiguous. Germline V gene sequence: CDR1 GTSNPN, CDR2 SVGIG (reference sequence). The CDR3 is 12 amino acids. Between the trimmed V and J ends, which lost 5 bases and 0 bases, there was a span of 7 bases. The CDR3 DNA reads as TGTGCCTGGTCCGAAGCTAACTATGGCTACACCTTC. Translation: CAWSEANYGYTF.

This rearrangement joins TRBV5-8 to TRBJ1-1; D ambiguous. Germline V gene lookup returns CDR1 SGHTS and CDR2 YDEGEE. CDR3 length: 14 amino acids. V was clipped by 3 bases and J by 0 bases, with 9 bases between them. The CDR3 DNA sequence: TGTGCCAGCAGCTCGACACTCATGAACACTGAAGCTTTCTTT. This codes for CASSSTLMNTEAFF.

CDR3 amino acids: CASSRDRENYGYTF. CDR3 in DNA: TGTGCCAGCAGTCGGGACAGGGAAAACTATGGCTACACCTTC. The chain joins TRBV5-5 to TRBJ1-2; 9 nucleotides line up with TRBD1. With V trimmed by 5 bases and J by 2 bases, 4 bases remained unmatched. Per germline, CDR1 SGHKS and CDR2 YYEKEE (reference sequence). The CDR3 contains 14 residues.

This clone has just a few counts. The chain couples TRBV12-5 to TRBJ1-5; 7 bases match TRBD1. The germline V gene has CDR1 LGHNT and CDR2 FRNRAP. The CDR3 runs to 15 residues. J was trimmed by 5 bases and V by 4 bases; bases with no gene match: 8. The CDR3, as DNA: TGTGCTAGTGGTTCCGACAGGGCCCCTCATCAGCCCCAGCATTTT. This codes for CASGSDRAPHQPQHF.

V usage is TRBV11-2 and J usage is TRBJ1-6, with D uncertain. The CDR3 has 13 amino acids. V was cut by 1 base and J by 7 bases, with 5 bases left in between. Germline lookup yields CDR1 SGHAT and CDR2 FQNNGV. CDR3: CASSLVSNSPLHF. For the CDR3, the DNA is TGTGCCAGCAGCTTAGTAAGCAATTCACCCCTCCACTTT. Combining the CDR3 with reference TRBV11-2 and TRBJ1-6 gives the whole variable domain EAGVAQSPRYKIIEKRQSVAFWCNPISGHATLYWYQQILGQGPKLLIQFQNNGVVDDSQLPKDRFSAERLKGVDSTLKIQPAKLEDSAVYLCASSLVSNSPLHFGNGTRLTVT.

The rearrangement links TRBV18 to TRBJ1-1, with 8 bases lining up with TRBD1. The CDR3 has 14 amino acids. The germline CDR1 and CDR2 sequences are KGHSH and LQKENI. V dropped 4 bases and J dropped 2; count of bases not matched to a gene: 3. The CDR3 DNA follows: TGTGCCAGCTCACTGACAGGGGATAACACTGAAGCTTTCTTT. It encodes CASSLTGDNTEAFF. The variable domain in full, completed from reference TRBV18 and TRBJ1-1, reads NAGVMQNPRHLVRRRGQEARLRCSPMKGHSHVYWYRQLPEEGLKFMVYLQKENIIDESGMPKERFSAEFPKEGPSILRIQQVVRGDSAAYFCASSLTGDNTEAFFGQGTRLTVV.

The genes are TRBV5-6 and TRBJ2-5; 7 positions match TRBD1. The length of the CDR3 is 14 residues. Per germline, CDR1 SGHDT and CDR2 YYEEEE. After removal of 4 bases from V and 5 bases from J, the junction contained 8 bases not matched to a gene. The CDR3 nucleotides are TGTGCCAGCAGCCCCACAGGGGTTTGGGAGACCCAGTACTTC. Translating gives CASSPTGVWETQYF. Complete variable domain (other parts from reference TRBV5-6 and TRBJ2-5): DAGVTQSPTHLIKTRGQQVTLRCSPKSGHDTVSWYQQALGQGPQFIFQYYEEEERQRGNFPDRFSGHQFPNYSSELNVNALLLGDSALYLCASSPTGVWETQYFGPGTRLLVL.

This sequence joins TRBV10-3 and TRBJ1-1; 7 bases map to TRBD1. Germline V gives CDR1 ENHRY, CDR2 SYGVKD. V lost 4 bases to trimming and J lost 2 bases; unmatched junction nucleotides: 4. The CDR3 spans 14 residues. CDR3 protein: CAISAGGKNTEAFF. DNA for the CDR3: TGTGCCATCAGTGCAGGGGGAAAAAACACTGAAGCTTTCTTT.

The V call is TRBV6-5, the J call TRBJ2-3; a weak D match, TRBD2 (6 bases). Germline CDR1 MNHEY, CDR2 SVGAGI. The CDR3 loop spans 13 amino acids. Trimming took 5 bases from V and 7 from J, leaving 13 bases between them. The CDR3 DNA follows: TGTGCCAGCAGTACCGGACTAAACTATACGCAGTATTTT. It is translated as CASSTGLNYTQYF.

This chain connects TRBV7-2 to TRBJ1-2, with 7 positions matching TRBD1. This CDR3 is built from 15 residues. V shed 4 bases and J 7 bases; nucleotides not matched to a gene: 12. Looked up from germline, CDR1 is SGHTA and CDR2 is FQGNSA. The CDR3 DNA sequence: TGTGCCAGCAGCTCAAAGGGGGCTATGGGGTTTGGCTACACCTTC. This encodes CASSSKGAMGFGYTF.

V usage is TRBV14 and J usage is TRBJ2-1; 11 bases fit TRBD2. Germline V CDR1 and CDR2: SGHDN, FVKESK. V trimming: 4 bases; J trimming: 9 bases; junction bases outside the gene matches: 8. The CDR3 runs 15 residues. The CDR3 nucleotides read TGTGCCAGCAGCCTACGACTAGCGGGATACGCTGAGCAGTTCTTC. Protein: CASSLRLAGYAEQFF.

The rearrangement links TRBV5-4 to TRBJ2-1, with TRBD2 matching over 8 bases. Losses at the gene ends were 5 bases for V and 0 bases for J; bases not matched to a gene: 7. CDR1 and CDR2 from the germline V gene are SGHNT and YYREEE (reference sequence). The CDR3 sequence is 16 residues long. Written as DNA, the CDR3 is TGTGCCAGCAGTCTAGCGGGTTCGAGCTCCTACAATGAGCAGTTCTTC. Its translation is CASSLAGSSSYNEQFF. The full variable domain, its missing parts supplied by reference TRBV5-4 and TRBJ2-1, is ETGVTQSPTHLIKTRGQQVTLRCSSQSGHNTVSWYQQALGQGPQFIFQYYREEENGRGNFPPRFSGLQFPNYSSELNVNALELDDSALYLCASSLAGSSSYNEQFFGPGTRLTVL.

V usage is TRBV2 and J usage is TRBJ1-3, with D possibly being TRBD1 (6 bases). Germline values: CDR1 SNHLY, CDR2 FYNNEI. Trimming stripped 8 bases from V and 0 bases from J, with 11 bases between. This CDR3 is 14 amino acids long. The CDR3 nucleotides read TGTGCCAGCGAAAGGGGGAGCTCTGGAAACACCATATATTTT. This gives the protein CASERGSSGNTIYF.

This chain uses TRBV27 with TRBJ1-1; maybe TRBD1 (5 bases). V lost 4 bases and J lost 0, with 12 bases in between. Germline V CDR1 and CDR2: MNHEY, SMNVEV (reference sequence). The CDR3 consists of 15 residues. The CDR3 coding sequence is TGTGCCAGCAGTTCCAGGGTGAGAATGAACACTGAAGCTTTCTTT. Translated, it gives CASSSRVRMNTEAFF.

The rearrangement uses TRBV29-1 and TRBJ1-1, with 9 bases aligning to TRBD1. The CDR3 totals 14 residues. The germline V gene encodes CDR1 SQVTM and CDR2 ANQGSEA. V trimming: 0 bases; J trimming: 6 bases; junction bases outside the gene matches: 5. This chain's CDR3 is CSVEDLQGAAEAFF. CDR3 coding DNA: TGCAGCGTTGAAGATCTACAGGGGGCCGCTGAAGCTTTCTTT.

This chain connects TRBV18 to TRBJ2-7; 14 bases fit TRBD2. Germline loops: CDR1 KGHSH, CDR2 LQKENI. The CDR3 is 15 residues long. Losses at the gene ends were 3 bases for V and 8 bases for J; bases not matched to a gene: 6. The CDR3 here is CASSPGGLAGDKQYF. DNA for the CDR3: TGTGCCAGCTCACCTGGGGGACTAGCGGGAGACAAGCAGTACTTC.

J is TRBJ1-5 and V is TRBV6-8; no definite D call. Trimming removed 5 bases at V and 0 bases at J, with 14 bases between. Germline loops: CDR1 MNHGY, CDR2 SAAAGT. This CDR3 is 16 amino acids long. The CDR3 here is CASSARWLYSNQPQHF. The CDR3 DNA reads TGTGCCAGCAGTGCTAGATGGCTCTATAGCAATCAGCCCCAGCATTTT.

The DNA for the CDR3 is TGTGCCAGCAGCTCCCGTACCGGGACAGGGTATGAGCAGTACTTC. This codes for CASSSRTGTGYEQYF. V and J are TRBV7-2 and TRBJ2-7; 9 nucleotides line up with TRBD1. The V segment lost 4 bases and the J segment 7 bases; nucleotides outside the gene matches: 11. The germline V gene has CDR1 SGHTA and CDR2 FQGNSA. CDR3 length: 15 amino acids. Looking up the rest from reference TRBV7-2 and TRBJ2-7 gives the full variable domain: GAGVSQSPSNKVTEKGKDVELRCDPISGHTALYWYRQSLGQGLEFLIYFQGNSAPDKSGLPSDRFSAERTGGSVSTLTIQRTQQEDSAVYLCASSSRTGTGYEQYFGPGTRLTVT.

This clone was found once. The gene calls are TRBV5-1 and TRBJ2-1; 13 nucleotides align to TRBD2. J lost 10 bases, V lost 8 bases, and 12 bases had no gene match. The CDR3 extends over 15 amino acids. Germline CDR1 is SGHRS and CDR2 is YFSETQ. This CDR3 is CASKTSGGSPLEQFF. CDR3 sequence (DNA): TGCGCCAGTAAGACTAGCGGGGGGTCTCCCTTGGAGCAGTTCTTC.

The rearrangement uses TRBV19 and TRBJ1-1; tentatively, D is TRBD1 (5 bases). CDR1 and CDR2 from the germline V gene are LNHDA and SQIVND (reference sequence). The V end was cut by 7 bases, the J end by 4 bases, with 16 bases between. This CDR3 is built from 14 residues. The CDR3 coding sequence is TGTGCCAGTACCGAGAGCGGGACGAGCACTGAAGCTTTCTTT. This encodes CASTESGTSTEAFF.